The 4 T cell receptor beta chains presented below share a single source sample, sequenced in a study of blood T cell repertoires in COVID-19. Data came from immunoSEQ multiplex PCR; TCRdb stores just in-frame clones and leaves some out. The sample includes roughly 120,000 clones, roughly nine tenths of them seen just once. The sequencing input was peripheral blood. These receptors came from a man in his 70s who had recovered from COVID-19.

CDR3 protein: CASSFGLTANTEAFF. In nucleotides, the CDR3 is TGTGCCAGCAGCTTTGGGTTAACAGCGAACACTGAAGCTTTCTTT. The chain has TRBV5-6 and TRBJ1-1; D unclear. This CDR3 has 15 amino acids. Germline V CDR1 and CDR2: SGHDT, YYEEEE. The V end lost 2 bases, the J end lost 1 base, and 12 bases lay between the germline ends.

The chain's CDR3 is CASSLSGGGASGANVLTF. The CDR3 DNA sequence: TGTGCCAGCAGCCTCTCAGGCGGGGGGGCGTCTGGGGCCAACGTCCTGACTTTC. The chain joins TRBV3-1 (or the pseudogene TRBV3-2) to TRBJ2-6, with 9 bases matching TRBD2. Germline loops: CDR1 LGHDT, CDR2 YNNKEL (reference sequence). The CDR3 extends over 18 amino acids. V gave up 4 bases and J gave up 1 base; unmatched junction bases: 8.

This clone appeared a single time. This chain joins TRBV5-1 and TRBJ1-2; tentatively, D is TRBD1 (5 bases). Germline-derived CDR1 and CDR2 are SGHRS and YFSETQ. This CDR3 comprises 12 residues. With 6 bases removed from V and 4 bases from J, the gap between germline ends came to 10 bases. The CDR3 here is CASTSQGYGYTF. The CDR3 region has the DNA TGCGCCAGCACGAGCCAGGGCTATGGCTACACCTTC.

V gene TRBV28 combines with J gene TRBJ2-5; 7 nucleotides match TRBD1. Per the germline V gene, CDR1 is MDHEN and CDR2 is SYDVKM. V lost 10 bases and J lost 9; bases outside the gene matches: 8. The CDR3 has 11 amino acids. The CDR3: CAISPQGAQYF. The CDR3, as DNA: TGTGCCATTTCCCCCCAGGGGGCCCAGTACTTC.